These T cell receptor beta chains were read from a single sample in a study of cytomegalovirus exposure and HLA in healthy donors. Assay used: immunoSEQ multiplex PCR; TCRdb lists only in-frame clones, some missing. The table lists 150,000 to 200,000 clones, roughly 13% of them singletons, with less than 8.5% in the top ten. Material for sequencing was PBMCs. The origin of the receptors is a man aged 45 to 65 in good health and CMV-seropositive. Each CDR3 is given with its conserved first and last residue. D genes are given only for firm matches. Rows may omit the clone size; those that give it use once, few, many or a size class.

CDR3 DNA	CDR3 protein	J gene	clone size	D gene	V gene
TGTGCCAGCAGTGAATGGCGCGGGGAAAACATTCAGTACTTC	CASSEWRGENIQYF	TRBJ2-4	few	.	TRBV2
TGTGCCACCGGCGGGGGTAGGGACACTGAAGCTTTCTTT	CATGGGRDTEAFF	TRBJ1-1	.	.	TRBV18
TGCGCCAGCACCCGGGGAGGAGACACTGAAGCTTTCTTT	CASTRGGDTEAFF	TRBJ1-1	few	.	TRBV10-1
TGTGCCAGCAGCTTAGCGCCGGGACAGGGGGTATCCTATGGCTACACCTTC	CASSLAPGQGVSYGYTF	TRBJ1-2	.	TRBD1	TRBV7-2
TGTGCCAGCAGTTCTACAGGGTCTAACTATGGCTACACCTTC	CASSSTGSNYGYTF	TRBJ1-2	few	.	TRBV6-5
TGTGCCAGCAGTTATGGGACAGGGGGCAATCAGCCCCAGCATTTT	CASSYGTGGNQPQHF	TRBJ1-5	many	TRBD1	TRBV6-6
TGTGCCAGCAGTTTATTGGGGGGAGGGGGGAACACTGAAGCTTTCTTT	CASSLLGGGGNTEAFF	TRBJ1-1	.	.	TRBV28
TGTGCCAGCAGTTTCGGGGGAGTTAAGGAAAAACTGTTTTTT	CASSFGGVKEKLFF	TRBJ1-4	few	.	TRBV27
TGTGCCAGTAGTATTGGAAATATCCAGGAAGAGACCCAGTACTTC	CASSIGNIQEETQYF	TRBJ2-5	few	.	TRBV19
TGTGCCAGCAATCAGTGGGACAGGGAAGAGACCCAGTACTTC	CASNQWDREETQYF	TRBJ2-5	.	TRBD1	TRBV2
TGTGCCAGCAGTGTAACAGGGGACATTCAGTACTTC	CASSVTGDIQYF	TRBJ2-4	few	TRBD1	TRBV2
TGCAGCGCGGGGCGGTTGGGGGCAGATGGCTACACCTTC	CSAGRLGADGYTF	TRBJ1-2	.	.	TRBV29-1
TGTGCCAGCAGTCCCGCTGAGGAGGCAGGCACTGAAGCTTTCTTT	CASSPAEEAGTEAFF	TRBJ1-1	few	.	TRBV28
TGTGCCAGCAGTCGCAAGTTTACCTTCGAGGGAAAACTGTTTTTT	CASSRKFTFEGKLFF	TRBJ1-4	.	.	TRBV28
TGTGCCAGTAGTATAGGGGACAGGGAGGGGGAAAAACTGTTTTTT	CASSIGDREGEKLFF	TRBJ1-4	few	TRBD1	TRBV19
TGTGCCAGCAGCCCCAGACAGGGTATGGGCTACACCTTC	CASSPRQGMGYTF	TRBJ1-2	few	TRBD1	TRBV7-2
TGCGCTAGCAAAGAGCTAACTAGCACAGATACGCAGTATTTT	CASKELTSTDTQYF	TRBJ2-3	once	.	TRBV5-1
TGTGCCAGCAGTTACTCCGGGACTTCGGACGAAAAACTGTTTTTT	CASSYSGTSDEKLFF	TRBJ1-4	.	.	TRBV6-5
TGTGCCAGCAGTGGACAGGGGAACTATGGCTACACCTTC	CASSGQGNYGYTF	TRBJ1-2	.	TRBD1	TRBV2
TGCGCCAGCGTTCTAGCGGGGGGAACCGGGGAGCTGTTTTTT	CASVLAGGTGELFF	TRBJ2-2	few	TRBD2	TRBV5-1
TGTGCCAGCAGCGGAGGGGGTCTAGCCAAAAACATTCAGTACTTC	CASSGGGLAKNIQYF	TRBJ2-4	few	.	TRBV9
TGTGCCACGAACGGGCCGGACGAGGGGCCCCAGCATTTT	CATNGPDEGPQHF	TRBJ1-5	.	.	TRBV5-4